The 15 T cell receptor beta chains below all came from one sample that was sequenced in a study of regulatory T cells in long-lasting Graves disease. TCR beta libraries were built with iRepertoire HTBI primers and Arm-PCR of CDR3 regions. TCRdb recomputed calls from the multiplex PCR reads with MiXCR, one row per CDR3 protein. The sample lists over 250,000 distinct CDR3 sequences; under 25% were seen once. Indicated time point: persistent/refractory GD, antithyroid drugs over 5 years with positive TRAb. Scientists built the TCR library using RNA that was extracted from PBMCs. This specimen consisted of peripheral blood mononuclear cells (PBMCs), obtained when the disease was refractory, from a patient treated with antithyroid drugs. Source of these receptors: a female donor with Graves disease.

The chain links TRBV25-1 to TRBJ1-2, with 8 bases fitting TRBD1. The CDR3 is 13 amino acids. From germline, CDR1 is MGHDK and CDR2 SYGVNS. The V segment lost 6 bases and the J segment 4 bases; nucleotides outside the gene matches: 4. This CDR3 reads CASSGQGIYGYTF. CDR3 sequence (DNA): TGTGCCAGCAGCGGACAGGGCATCTATGGCTACACCTTC.

The sample holds many counts of this clonotype. The chain couples TRBV12-5 to TRBJ1-1, with a weak D call TRBD1 (5 bases). The CDR3 totals 15 residues. Germline V gene sequence: CDR1 LGHNT, CDR2 FRNRAP. V lost 1 base to trimming and J lost 3 bases, with 12 bases between them. The CDR3 bases are TGTGCTAGTGGTTTGGAAGGGACGAGGGACACTGAAGCTTTCTTT. Its translation is CASGLEGTRDTEAFF. Filled out from reference TRBV12-5 and TRBJ1-1, the complete variable domain reads DARVTQTPRHKVTEMGQEVTMRCQPILGHNTVFWYRQTMMQGLELLAYFRNRAPLDDSGMPKDRFSAEMPDATLATLKIQPSEPRDSAVYFCASGLEGTRDTEAFFGQGTRLTVV.

This clonotype has a handful of counts. The rearrangement uses TRBV19 and TRBJ1-2, with no clear D. CDR1 is LNHDA, CDR2 SQIVND, per germline (reference sequence). This CDR3 comprises 12 residues. V gave up 6 bases and J gave up 0 bases, with 5 bases separating them. CDR3 coding DNA: TGTGCCAGTAGGAATGCTAACTATGGCTACACCTTC. It codes for CASRNANYGYTF.

J is TRBJ2-1 and V is TRBV27, with 7 bases aligning to TRBD2. The germline V gene encodes CDR1 MNHEY and CDR2 SMNVEV (reference sequence). The CDR3 extends over 13 amino acids. The ends lost 5 bases at V and 2 bases at J; junction bases unmatched: 0. CDR3 in DNA: TGTGCCAGCAGTAGCGGGACCTACAATGAGCAGTTCTTC. Its protein is CASSSGTYNEQFF.

V is TRBV4-3 and J is TRBJ1-2; no clear D gene. This CDR3 region has 13 residues. The germline V gene has CDR1 LGHNA and CDR2 YSLEER. V shed 0 bases and J shed 14 bases, with 16 bases lying between them. The CDR3 sequence: CASSQDRSSPHTF. For the CDR3, the DNA is TGCGCCAGCAGCCAAGATCGGTCCAGTCCGCATACCTTC.

A remark on this clonotype: This may come from a read error, since a much larger clone is one base off. Here the CDR3 reads CASSPPDTGEPFF. The CDR3 DNA reads TGTGCCAGCAGTCCTCCGGACACCGGGGAGCCGTTTTTT. The chain links TRBV6-1 to TRBJ2-2; tentatively, D is TRBD1 or TRBD2 (5 bases each). This CDR3 has 13 amino acids. Germline V CDR1 and CDR2: MNHNS, SASEGT.

This clonotype occurred many times. V usage is TRBV28 and J usage is TRBJ2-7; 10 bases are a match to TRBD1. The CDR3 spans 14 residues. Germline V CDR1 and CDR2: MDHEN, SYDVKM. The junction had 4 bases not matched to a gene; V was cut back by 4 bases and J by 4 bases. As DNA, the CDR3 is TGTGCCAGCAGTTCCGGACAGGGGGGTTACGAGCAGTACTTC. Protein product: CASSSGQGGYEQYF.

On this clonotype: This clone may be a read error of a much larger clone one base away. The CDR3 region has the DNA TGTGCCAGCAGCTTGGGACAGGGGGCCTTTTACGAGCAGCACTTC. The encoded protein is CASSLGQGAFYEQHF. The genes are TRBV7-8 and TRBJ2-7; 12 positions agree with TRBD1. Germline-derived CDR1 and CDR2 are SGHVS and FQNEAQ. The CDR3 runs 15 residues. Full variable domain (missing parts from reference TRBV7-8 and TRBJ2-7): GAGVSQSPRYKVAKRGQDVALRCDPISGHVSLFWYQQALGQGPEFLTYFQNEAQLDKSGLPSDRFFAERPEGSVSTLKIQRTQQEDSAVYLCASSLGQGAFYEQHFGPGTRLTVT.

In the case of this clonotype: This sequence may be a read error, since a much larger clone differs from it by one base. V and J are TRBV5-4 and TRBJ2-7, with 8 bases identical to TRBD1. The junction had 2 bases not matched to a gene; V was cut back by 4 bases and J by 5 bases. Germline CDR1 reads SGHNT; CDR2 reads YYREEE (reference sequence). The CDR3 consists of 12 residues. The CDR3 nucleotides are TGTGCCAGCAGCATGGGACAGGACGAGCAGTACTTC. This gives the protein CASSMGQDEQYF.

The chain uses TRBV19 and TRBJ1-6; the D gene is possibly TRBD1 (5 bases). The CDR3 extends over 16 amino acids. Trimming removed 6 bases at V and 7 bases at J, with 19 bases between. Germline CDR1 and CDR2: LNHDA and SQIVND (reference sequence). Here the CDR3 DNA reads TGTGCCAGTAGCCGGGTAGGGACGGATCTAAATTCACCCCTCCACTTT. Translated, it gives CASSRVGTDLNSPLHF.

V is TRBV7-9 and J is TRBJ1-1; the D is unclear. Trimming removed 4 bases from V and 5 bases from J, with 11 bases in between. Germline V lookup: CDR1 SEHNR, CDR2 FQNEAQ (reference sequence). The length of the CDR3 is 13 residues. The CDR3 loop is CASSSNAGTEAFF. The DNA for the CDR3 is TGTGCCAGCAGCTCCAACGCGGGAACTGAAGCTTTCTTT.

This rearrangement joins TRBV6-1 to TRBJ2-5; D call uncertain. The CDR3 runs to 14 residues. CDR1 is MNHNS, CDR2 SASEGT, per germline. Trimming cost V 5 bases and J 5 bases, with 15 bases left between them. CDR3 bases: TGTGCCAGCAGTTCCCCCGCCCGGTGGGAGACCCAGTACTTC. Translation gives CASSSPARWETQYF.

This chain uses TRBV5-5 with TRBJ1-5; no clear D gene. The CDR3 sequence is 15 residues long. Trimming shortened V by 0 bases and J by 6 bases, and 13 bases separated the two germline ends. The germline CDR1 and CDR2 sequences are SGHKS and YYEKEE (reference sequence). CDR3 sequence: CASSLGTDGSQPQHF. CDR3 in DNA: TGTGCCAGCAGCTTGGGCACAGATGGGAGTCAGCCCCAGCATTTT.

Ten or more counts support this clonotype. The CDR3, as DNA: TGTGCCAGCAGTTACGGCCGCGCTTTTCCAGCGGGAGGCCACGAGCAGTACTTC. This translates into CASSYGRAFPAGGHEQYF. The chain carries TRBV6-5 and TRBJ2-7, with TRBD2 matching over 9 bases. There are 18 residues in the CDR3. V shed 2 bases, J shed 5 bases, and the junction held 16 bases outside the gene matches. Germline values: CDR1 MNHEY, CDR2 SVGAGI.

This clonotype was picked up many times. The chain is built from TRBV28 and TRBJ2-5, with a weak D call TRBD1 (6 bases). The CDR3 runs to 14 residues. Trimming left V 5 bases short and J 5 bases short, with 15 bases between. Germline V CDR1 and CDR2: MDHEN, SYDVKM. CDR3 sequence: CASSPPQGWETQYF. DNA for the CDR3: TGTGCCAGCAGTCCCCCCCAGGGGTGGGAGACCCAGTACTTC.